This TCR beta chain was found in a study of PD-1 blockade in mismatch repair-deficient tumors. The wider study: All were previously treated, progressing patients with eleven to twelve mismatch repair-deficient cancer types. Points from the study as a whole: Tumor-resident clones, often absent from pretreatment blood, expanded after pembrolizumab and then contracted.

Mismatch repair deficiency was confirmed in all patients, by PCR or immunohistochemistry. A word on this clone: Its matching antigen is unknown.

The repertoire was sequenced with immunoSEQ multiplex PCR; TCRdb's copy has only in-frame clones and lacks some. The repertoire has about 120,000 clones, 88% of them found once; the top ten carry about 10%. Germline V lookup: CDR1 SGHNT, CDR2 YENEEA. The CDR3 has 16 amino acids. V lost 0 bases, J lost 4 bases, and 9 bases stayed unmatched. V is TRBV11-3 and J is TRBJ2-7, with TRBD1 identical over 7 bases. The specimen comprised peripheral blood, sampled approximately 71 weeks after starting pembrolizumab. This TCR was recovered from an adult with mismatch repair-deficient cancer. The chain's CDR3 is CASSLDQQGPKYEQYF. DNA of the CDR3: TGTGCCAGCAGCTTAGATCAACAGGGGCCCAAATACGAGCAGTACTTC. Full variable domain (remainder filled in from reference TRBV11-3 and TRBJ2-7): EAGVVQSPRYKIIEKKQPVAFWCNPISGHNTLYWYLQNLGQGPELLIRYENEEAVDDSQLPKDRFSAERLKGVDSTLKIQPAELGDSAVYLCASSLDQQGPKYEQYFGPGTRLTVT.